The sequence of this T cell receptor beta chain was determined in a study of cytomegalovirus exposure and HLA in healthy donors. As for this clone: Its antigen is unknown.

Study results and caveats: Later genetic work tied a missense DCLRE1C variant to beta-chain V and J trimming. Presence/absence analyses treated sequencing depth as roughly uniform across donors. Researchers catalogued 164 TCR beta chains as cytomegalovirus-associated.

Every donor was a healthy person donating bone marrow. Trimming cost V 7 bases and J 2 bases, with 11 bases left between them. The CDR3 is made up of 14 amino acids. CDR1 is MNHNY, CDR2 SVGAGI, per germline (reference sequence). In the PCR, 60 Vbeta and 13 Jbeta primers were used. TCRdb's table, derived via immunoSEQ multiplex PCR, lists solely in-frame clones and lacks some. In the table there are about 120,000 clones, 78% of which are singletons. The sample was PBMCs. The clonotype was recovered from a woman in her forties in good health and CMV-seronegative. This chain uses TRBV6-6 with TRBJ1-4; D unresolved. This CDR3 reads CASMDWPTNEKLFF. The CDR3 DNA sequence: TGTGCCAGCATGGACTGGCCGACTAATGAAAAACTGTTTTTT.